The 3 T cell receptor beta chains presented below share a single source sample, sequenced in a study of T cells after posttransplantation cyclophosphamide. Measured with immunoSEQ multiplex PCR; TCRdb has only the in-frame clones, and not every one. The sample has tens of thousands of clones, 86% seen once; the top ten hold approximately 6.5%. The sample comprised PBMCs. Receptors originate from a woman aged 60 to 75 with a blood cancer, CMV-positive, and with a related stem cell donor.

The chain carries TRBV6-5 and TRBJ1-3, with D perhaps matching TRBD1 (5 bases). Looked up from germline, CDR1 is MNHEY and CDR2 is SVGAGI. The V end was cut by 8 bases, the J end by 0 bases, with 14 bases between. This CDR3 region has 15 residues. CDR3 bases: TGTGCCAGCTGGAGGGGACCTCTCTCTGGAAACACCATATATTTT. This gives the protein CASWRGPLSGNTIYF.

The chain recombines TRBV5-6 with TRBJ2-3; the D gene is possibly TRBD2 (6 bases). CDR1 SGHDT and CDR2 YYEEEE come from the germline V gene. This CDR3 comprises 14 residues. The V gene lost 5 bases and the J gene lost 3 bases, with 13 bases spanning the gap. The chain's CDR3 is CASREGPSTDTQYF. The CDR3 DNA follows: TGTGCCAGCAGGGAGGGCCCTTCGACAGATACGCAGTATTTT.

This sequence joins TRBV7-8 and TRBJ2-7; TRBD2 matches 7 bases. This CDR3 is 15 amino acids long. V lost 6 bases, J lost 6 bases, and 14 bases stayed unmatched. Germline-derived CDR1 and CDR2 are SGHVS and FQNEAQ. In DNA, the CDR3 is TGTGCCAGCAGGGCATCCGGGACTACTCCCGGCGAGCAGTACTTC. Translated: CASRASGTTPGEQYF. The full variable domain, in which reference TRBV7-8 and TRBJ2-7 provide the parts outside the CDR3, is GAGVSQSPRYKVAKRGQDVALRCDPISGHVSLFWYQQALGQGPEFLTYFQNEAQLDKSGLPSDRFFAERPEGSVSTLKIQRTQQEDSAVYLCASRASGTTPGEQYFGPGTRLTVT.